The 7 T cell receptor beta chains reported below all come from one sample, sequenced in a study of tumor-infiltrating lymphocytes in primary liver carcinoma. They got blood RNA out of unsorted whole blood and also pulled out germline DNA. A primer matching the constant region was used to make TCR beta cDNA from 500 to 600 ng of total RNA. Sequencing libraries for TCR beta derived from three nested multiplex PCR rounds that used slightly modified ARM-PCR. With TRBV1-TRBV30 forward primers and a C-beta reverse primer, the first two PCR rounds were run for approximately 9 cycles each. TCRdb fed the multiplex PCR reads into MiXCR, producing one record per CDR3 protein. The table has 250,000 to 350,000 distinct CDR3 sequences, nearly 60% seen once. The sequencing input was peripheral blood. The receptors derive from a woman younger than 45 with primary liver carcinoma and hepatitis B virus infection.

With regard to this clonotype: This may stem from a read error, because a much larger clone lies one nucleotide away. This chain connects TRBV12-3 or TRBV12-4 to TRBJ1-5; TRBD1 matches 8 bases. CDR3 size: 14 residues. CDR3 sequence (DNA): TGTGCCACCAGTTCACAGGGGGGAAATCAGCCCCAGCATTTT. It specifies CATSSQGGNQPQHF.

To note about this clonotype: Its ends do not fully match the called genes, so a read error is possible. The J gene is TRBJ2-7, the V gene TRBV4-2, with D possibly matching TRBD1 (6 bases). The V gene's germline CDR1 is LGHNA and CDR2 YNFKEQ. The CDR3 extends over 16 amino acids. The CDR3 coding sequence is TGTGCCTGCAGCCAAGGGGGAGTTTACGAAGTCTACGAGCAGTACTTC. Translation: CACSQGGVYEVYEQYF.

The chain uses TRBV7-9 and TRBJ2-4; perhaps TRBD1 as D (6 bases). Germline lookup yields CDR1 SEHNR and CDR2 FQNEAQ (reference sequence). Between the trimmed V and J ends, which lost 4 bases and 7 bases, there was a span of 8 bases. This CDR3 is built from 12 residues. CDR3 protein: CASSSGQNIQYF. CDR3 sequence (DNA): TGTGCCAGCAGCTCCGGACAGAACATTCAGTACTTC.

This clonotype was observed a single time. The rearrangement joins TRBV11-2 to TRBJ1-5, with D tentatively TRBD1 (5 bases). TRBJ2-3 explains the end of the DNA better; the J call may be wrong. Germline-derived CDR1 and CDR2 are SGHAT and FQNNGV. The CDR3 sequence is 15 residues long. This CDR3 is CVRTLRQGRNQPQYF. The CDR3, as DNA: TGTGTCAGGACACTCAGGCAGGGTAGGAATCAGCCCCAGTATTTT.

The chain recombines TRBV29-1 with TRBJ2-1, with D perhaps matching TRBD2 (6 bases). The V gene lost 4 bases and the J gene lost 4 bases, with 17 bases spanning the gap. This CDR3 has 15 amino acids. Germline assignment: CDR1 SQVTM and CDR2 ANQGSEA. This CDR3 is CSVGRGTAVYNEQFF. The CDR3 nucleotides are TGCAGCGTTGGACGGGGGACTGCCGTATACAATGAGCAGTTCTTC.

For this clonotype: Relative to the germline gene, one junction end is altered; a read error may explain this. CDR3 in amino acids: CASSSGHDTRYF. The CDR3 region has the DNA TGTGCCAGCAGTTCTGGTCACGATACGCGGTATTTT. The gene calls are TRBV12-3 or TRBV12-4 and TRBJ2-3; D not resolved. The CDR3 runs 12 residues.

In its sample, this clonotype was seen many times. The J gene is TRBJ1-5, the V gene TRBV6-2 or TRBV6-3, with D perhaps TRBD1 (5 bases). The V end was cut by 6 bases, the J end by 8 bases, with 11 bases between. From germline, CDR1 is MNHEY and CDR2 SVGEGT. The CDR3 has 12 residues. The CDR3 here is CASRDEGEPQHF. DNA for the CDR3: TGTGCCAGCAGAGATGAAGGGGAGCCCCAGCATTTT.